These T cell receptor beta chains were read from a single sample in a study of blood T cell repertoires in COVID-19. Sequenced by immunoSEQ multiplex PCR; TCRdb stores in-frame clones only, minus some. This table has 110,000 or so clones, about 90% appearing once. Input material: peripheral blood. Receptor source: a human donor in a cohort sampled during active COVID-19. Both conserved end residues are part of each CDR3. A D gene is named only where the DNA matches it firmly. Clone size appears in some rows only: once, few, many, or a class for an expanded clone.

v_call	d_call	clone_size	j_call	cdr3_aa	cdr3_nt
TRBV7-6	TRBD1	few	TRBJ2-1	CASSLAISSRDRVLIEQFF	TGTGCCAGCAGCTTAGCGATCTCCAGCAGGGACAGGGTATTAATTGAGCAGTTCTTC
TRBV6-6	-	-	TRBJ2-7	CASSRPQGPTPYEQYF	TGTGCCAGCAGTCGGCCACAGGGCCCAACCCCCTACGAGCAGTACTTC
TRBV5-1	-	-	TRBJ2-4	CASSLGQGTDIQYF	TGCGCCAGCAGCTTGGGGCAGGGGACGGACATTCAGTACTTC
TRBV11-2	TRBD2	-	TRBJ2-7	CASSFLGTSYEQYF	TGTGCCAGCAGCTTTTTAGGGACTAGCTACGAGCAGTACTTC
TRBV30	TRBD1	-	TRBJ2-2	CAWSLAGGRTGELFF	TGTGCCTGGAGTTTGGCAGGGGGCCGCACCGGGGAGCTGTTTTTT
TRBV14	TRBD2	-	TRBJ2-1	CASSPPTSGLYNEQFF	TGTGCCAGCAGCCCCCCGACTAGCGGTTTATACAATGAGCAGTTCTTC
TRBV2	-	-	TRBJ2-1	CASEGAGVDEQFF	TGTGCCAGCGAAGGTGCTGGAGTGGATGAGCAGTTCTTC
TRBV5-4	-	-	TRBJ1-4	CASSSENEEGLFF	TGTGCCAGCAGCTCCGAAAATGAGGAGGGACTGTTTTTT
TRBV19	TRBD1	-	TRBJ1-3	CASTKGGQLSGNTIYF	TGTGCCAGTACCAAAGGGGGACAGCTCTCTGGAAACACCATATATTTT
TRBV30	-	-	TRBJ2-3	CAWSVQGGFIFSTDTQYF	TGTGCCTGGAGTGTACAAGGGGGTTTCATTTTTAGCACAGATACGCAGTATTTT
TRBV12-5	-	-	TRBJ1-1	CASGLTYYRVTEAFF	TGTGCTAGTGGTTTGACCTACTACAGGGTTACTGAAGCTTTCTTT
TRBV27	-	-	TRBJ1-3	CASSWGPGSGNTIYF	TGTGCCAGCAGTTGGGGCCCGGGCTCTGGAAACACCATATATTTT
TRBV7-2	-	-	TRBJ1-6	CASSLRTGNNSPLHF	TGTGCCAGCAGCTTAAGAACAGGGAATAATTCACCCCTCCACTTT
TRBV9	TRBD2	-	TRBJ2-7	CASSPSGRRYEQYF	TGTGCCAGCAGCCCTAGCGGGAGGAGGTACGAGCAGTACTTC
TRBV2	-	once	TRBJ2-2	CASSGRSNTGELFF	TGTGCCAGCAGTGGCAGATCGAACACCGGGGAGCTGTTTTTT
TRBV19	-	-	TRBJ2-1	CASSIVGETGHNEQFF	TGTGCCAGTAGTATAGTAGGTGAGACAGGTCACAATGAGCAGTTCTTC
TRBV3-1/TRBV3-2	TRBD2	-	TRBJ2-1	CASSQANSGRSYNEQFF	TGTGCCAGCAGCCAAGCAAATAGCGGGAGATCCTACAATGAGCAGTTCTTC
TRBV7-2	TRBD2	-	TRBJ2-1	CASSLIRTSGISSYNEQFF	TGTGCCAGCAGCTTAATAAGGACTAGCGGCATCAGCTCCTACAATGAGCAGTTCTTC
TRBV10-1	-	-	TRBJ2-7	CASSAGHTYEQYF	TGCGCCAGCAGTGCGGGACATACGTACGAGCAGTACTTC
TRBV12-3/TRBV12-4	TRBD1	-	TRBJ2-2	CASSENRGRELFF	TGTGCCAGCAGTGAAAACAGGGGACGGGAGCTGTTTTTT
TRBV2	-	-	TRBJ1-2	CASVGPVNYGYTF	TGTGCCAGCGTGGGGCCTGTTAACTATGGCTACACCTTC
TRBV6-5	TRBD1	-	TRBJ2-3	CASRDSHTDTQYF	TGTGCCAGCCGGGACAGCCACACAGATACGCAGTATTTT
TRBV18	TRBD2	-	TRBJ2-1	CASSLRTSGTYNEQFF	TGTGCCAGCTCACTGAGGACTAGCGGGACGTACAATGAGCAGTTCTTC
TRBV4-2	-	-	TRBJ1-2	CASKGRGNYGYTF	TGTGCCAGCAAAGGACGGGGAAACTATGGCTACACCTTC
TRBV19	TRBD2	-	TRBJ2-1	CASSRTSGSDEQFF	TGTGCCAGTAGTAGGACTAGCGGGAGTGACGAGCAGTTCTTC
TRBV28	-	-	TRBJ2-7	CASSLGAPYEQYF	TGTGCCAGCAGTTTAGGGGCCCCCTACGAGCAGTACTTC
TRBV24-1	-	once	TRBJ2-1	CATSGEGRNEQFF	TGTGCCACCAGTGGTGAAGGGAGGAATGAGCAGTTCTTC
TRBV4-1	-	-	TRBJ2-7	CASSQDPAGLVEQYF	TGCGCCAGCAGCCAAGATCCGGCAGGCCTTGTAGAGCAGTACTTC
TRBV5-1	-	few	TRBJ2-1	CASSSNGGSEDEQFF	TGCGCCAGCAGCTCTAACGGGGGATCTGAGGATGAGCAGTTCTTC
TRBV7-9	-	-	TRBJ2-1	CASSSSGVSYNEQFF	TGTGCCAGCAGCTCCTCAGGGGTATCCTACAATGAGCAGTTCTTC
TRBV4-1	-	-	TRBJ1-2	CASSQSGGSAGYTF	TGCGCCAGCAGCCAATCGGGGGGGAGTGCTGGCTACACCTTC
TRBV5-1	-	-	TRBJ2-1	CASSLGAGSYNEQFF	TGCGCCAGCAGCTTGGGGGCAGGCTCCTACAATGAGCAGTTCTTC
TRBV28	-	-	TRBJ1-6	CASSLQMSYNSPLHF	TGTGCCAGCAGTTTACAAATGTCCTATAATTCACCCCTCCACTTT
TRBV7-7	-	-	TRBJ2-1	CASSLSVAVHNEQFF	TGTGCTAGCAGCTTATCTGTAGCGGTCCACAATGAGCAGTTCTTC
TRBV18	TRBD2	-	TRBJ2-5	CASSPREGGFEETQYF	TGTGCCAGCTCACCCCGGGAGGGGGGATTCGAAGAGACCCAGTACTTC
TRBV6-1	-	-	TRBJ2-2	CASSEGTSTTGELFF	TGTGCCAGCAGTGAGGGGACAAGCACCACCGGGGAGCTGTTTTTT
TRBV5-4	TRBD2	-	TRBJ2-1	CASSLVGLAGVYNEQFF	TGTGCCAGCAGCTTGGTGGGACTAGCGGGGGTTTACAATGAGCAGTTCTTC
TRBV7-2	TRBD2	once	TRBJ2-5	CASSSSLADQGKTQYF	TGTGCCAGCAGCTCCTCACTAGCGGATCAGGGGAAGACCCAGTACTTC
TRBV19	-	-	TRBJ1-1	CASSIGGPTEAFF	TGTGCCAGTAGTATAGGGGGGCCCACTGAAGCTTTCTTT
TRBV18	TRBD1	-	TRBJ2-7	CASSPGTAFYEQYF	TGTGCCAGCTCACCCGGGACAGCGTTTTACGAGCAGTACTTC
TRBV4-1	TRBD2	-	TRBJ2-7	CASSQVSGTSLYEQYF	TGCGCCAGCAGCCAGGTGTCCGGGACTAGCCTTTACGAGCAGTACTTC